The 16 T cell receptor beta chains presented below share a single source sample, sequenced in a study of OX40 agonist ivuxolimab in advanced cancers. Only in-frame clones appear in the TCRdb table, and some are missing; sequencing was by immunoSEQ multiplex PCR. There are roughly 75,000 clones in the sample; roughly 90% occur only once, and 0.3% to 0.4% lies in the top ten. Source: CD4+ or CD8+ T cells sorted from blood, taken in a trial of the OX40 agonist ivuxolimab. The receptor source for this set is an adult with an advanced solid tumor such as melanoma, head and neck, liver or kidney cancer.

This chain uses TRBV7-9 with TRBJ1-6, with no clear D. Trimming pared 3 bases from V and 0 bases from J, leaving 3 bases between. The germline gives CDR1 SEHNR, CDR2 FQNEAQ (reference sequence). This CDR3 is built from 14 residues. CDR3 nucleotide sequence: TGTGCCAGCAGCTTGGACTCCTATAATTCACCCCTCCACTTT. Translation: CASSLDSYNSPLHF.

J is TRBJ2-1 and V is TRBV7-2, with D perhaps TRBD2 (5 bases). The germline V and J ends were trimmed by 1 base and 9 bases, with 16 bases remaining between them. The germline V gene has CDR1 SGHTA and CDR2 FQGNSA. The CDR3 runs to 15 residues. This CDR3 reads CASSLGQASFGEQFF. The CDR3 coding sequence is TGTGCCAGCAGCTTAGGGCAGGCTAGCTTTGGTGAGCAGTTCTTC.

The V gene is TRBV2, the J gene TRBJ2-1, with D tentatively TRBD2 (5 bases). The CDR3 sequence is 15 residues long. The V end lost 6 bases, the J end lost 2 bases, and 14 bases lay between the germline ends. Per the germline V gene, CDR1 is SNHLY and CDR2 is FYNNEI. The CDR3 loop is CASRELGTAYNEQFF. The CDR3 DNA follows: TGTGCCAGCAGGGAACTAGGAACGGCCTACAATGAGCAGTTCTTC.

This chain links TRBV5-4 with TRBJ1-5; D call uncertain. Trimming removed 0 bases at V and 0 bases at J, with 7 bases between. There are 15 residues in the CDR3. CDR1 SGHNT and CDR2 YYREEE come from the germline V gene (reference sequence). DNA for the CDR3: TGTGCCAGCAGCTTGGGTGGGGTTAGCAATCAGCCCCAGCATTTT. This gives the protein CASSLGGVSNQPQHF.

The chain is built from TRBV23-1 and TRBJ1-4; D not resolved. TRBV23-1 belongs to the ORF category, with a function that is uncertain. CDR3 length: 16 residues. The V and J ends lost 4 bases and 5 bases respectively, with 17 bases between them. Here the CDR3 reads CASSRPYPEWNEKLFF. In DNA form, the CDR3 reads TGCGCCAGCAGTCGTCCTTACCCCGAATGGAATGAAAAACTGTTTTTT.

V gene TRBV7-7 combines with J gene TRBJ2-5; TRBD2 is a possible D gene (5 bases). Germline-derived CDR1 and CDR2 are SSHAT and FNYEAQ (reference sequence). Deletions cut 5 bases from V and 2 bases from J, with 15 bases between. This CDR3 comprises 15 residues. CDR3 DNA sequence: TGTGCCAGCAGCCTCGGACTCAGGTCGCAAGAGACCCAGTACTTC. Its protein is CASSLGLRSQETQYF.

V usage is TRBV5-1 and J usage is TRBJ1-4; no clear D gene. The ends were cut back, 4 bases at V and 3 bases at J, with 7 bases in the middle. Looked up from germline, CDR1 is SGHRS and CDR2 is YFSETQ. This CDR3 is 13 amino acids long. In nucleotides, the CDR3 is TGCGCCAGCAGCCTACCCTCTAATGAAAAACTGTTTTTT. Its protein product is CASSLPSNEKLFF.

About this clone: One end of the junction fails to match germline, which may point to a read error. The chain recombines TRBV7-2 with TRBJ2-5, with 9 bases identical to TRBD1. Germline V lookup: CDR1 SGHTA, CDR2 FQGNSA. There are 16 residues in the CDR3. The CDR3 loop reads CASSLQGQGLQEAQYF. The CDR3 bases are TGTGCCAGCAGCTTACAAGGACAGGGGTTACAAGAGGCCCAGTACTTC. Complete variable domain (other parts from reference TRBV7-2 and TRBJ2-5): GAGVSQSPSNKVTEKGKDVELRCDPISGHTALYWYRQSLGQGLEFLIYFQGNSAPDKSGLPSDRFSAERTGGSVSTLTIQRTQQEDSAVYLCASSLQGQGLQEAQYFGPGTRLLVL.

The rearrangement uses TRBV5-5 and TRBJ2-1; D is uncertain. Germline loops: CDR1 SGHKS, CDR2 YYEKEE (reference sequence). Trimming cost V 7 bases and J 4 bases, with 6 bases left between them. The CDR3 extends over 11 amino acids. DNA for the CDR3: TGTGCCAGCGCTTGGTACAATGAGCAGTTCTTC. Protein product: CASAWYNEQFF.

The rearrangement uses TRBV19 and TRBJ1-2; tentative D call: TRBD1 (6 bases). The CDR3 sequence is 13 residues long. Looked up from germline, CDR1 is LNHDA and CDR2 is SQIVND (reference sequence). The ends were cut back, 5 bases at V and 7 bases at J, with 14 bases in the middle. DNA of the CDR3: TGTGCCAGTAGTGACCTCGGGACAAGTGGCTACACCTTC. This translates into CASSDLGTSGYTF.

CDR3 in DNA: TGTGCCAGCAGCAACGCTGATAACTCTGGAAACACCATATATTTT. Translated, it gives CASSNADNSGNTIYF. The V gene is TRBV6-1, the J gene TRBJ1-3; D uncertain. V lost 6 bases and J lost 0, with 12 bases in between. Germline V gene lookup returns CDR1 MNHNS and CDR2 SASEGT. This CDR3 has 15 amino acids.

In DNA, the CDR3 is TGCGCCAGCAGCTTGGCACGGTCCTATGGCTACACCTTC. Translation: CASSLARSYGYTF. The chain recombines TRBV5-1 with TRBJ1-2; D is unclear. This CDR3 is 13 amino acids long. Germline loops: CDR1 SGHRS, CDR2 YFSETQ. V lost 0 bases, J lost 4 bases, and 7 bases lay in between.

The chain employs TRBV27 and TRBJ1-4, with D possibly matching TRBD1 (5 bases). V was pared by 4 bases and J by 7 bases, with 13 bases between. In germline, CDR1 is MNHEY, CDR2 SMNVEV (reference sequence). This CDR3 region has 14 residues. The CDR3, as DNA: TGTGCCAGCAGTTCCCCCTCTCAGGGTGAAAAACTGTTTTTT. Encoded protein: CASSSPSQGEKLFF.

This rearrangement joins TRBV5-1 to TRBJ2-7; 10 bases match TRBD1. Germline lookup yields CDR1 SGHRS and CDR2 YFSETQ. The CDR3 covers 13 residues. Germline trimming cut 3 bases from V and 4 bases from J; bases unmatched to any gene: 1. The CDR3 here is CASSSGQGYEQYF. The CDR3 DNA follows: TGCGCCAGCAGCTCGGGACAGGGGTACGAGCAGTACTTC.

The chain carries TRBV27 and TRBJ1-1; D is ambiguous. Deletions cut 0 bases from V and 0 bases from J, with 17 bases between. The CDR3 covers 18 residues. Germline lookup yields CDR1 MNHEY and CDR2 SMNVEV (reference sequence). CDR3 residues: CASSLSIRAWPLNTEAFF. The CDR3 coding sequence is TGTGCCAGCAGTTTATCGATAAGGGCTTGGCCTCTGAACACTGAAGCTTTCTTT.

This clone was counted once. This sequence joins TRBV4-2 and TRBJ2-1; 9 nucleotides match TRBD2. The CDR3 spans 15 residues. Germline lookup yields CDR1 LGHNA and CDR2 YNFKEQ. The junction had 8 bases not matched to a gene; V was cut back by 4 bases and J by 7 bases. The CDR3 nucleotides are TGTGCCAGCAGCCTTAGCGGGGGAGCCGCGAATGAGCAGTTCTTC. Encoded protein: CASSLSGGAANEQFF.